This entry concerns a single TCR beta chain. This sample was included in a study of blood T cell repertoires in COVID-19. CDR3 size: 16 residues. V gave up 0 bases and J gave up 0 bases, with 9 bases separating them. In germline, CDR1 is KGHDR, CDR2 SFDVKD. Some clones are missing from TCRdb's copy, which holds only in-frame ones; the method was immunoSEQ multiplex PCR. The table shows around 220,000 clones, with 90% to 95% occurring only once. This receptor was identified in a young woman who had recovered from COVID-19. The specimen was PBMCs or T cells enriched from blood (not recorded which). This chain connects TRBV24-1 to TRBJ2-3; the D gene is possibly TRBD1 (6 bases). CDR3 DNA: TGTGCCACCAGTGATTTGCAAGGACAGAGCACAGATACGCAGTATTTT. It translates to CATSDLQGQSTDTQYF.